This record concerns one T cell receptor (beta chain) sequence. Germline V gene data show CDR1 as SGHAT and CDR2 as FQNNGV. Trimming pared 3 bases from V and 3 bases from J, leaving 15 bases between. The CDR3 length is 15 residues. Original analysis: The authors estimated nucleated cell counts from reference gene primer amplification. Generated by immunoSEQ multiplex PCR, the TCRdb table keeps only in-frame clones and is missing some. Clone size and the V and J calls come from that table; the DNA yielded D and trimming. The table has fewer than 450,000 clones, 90% seen once. Individuals aged about 18 to 100 years were recruited from about two dozen US areas. Recovery among Cohort 3 donors was established by two negative PCRs, clearance, or symptom resolution. The data belong to a study of blood T cell repertoires in COVID-19. Study-level information: PBMCs, B-cell-depleted T cells, or T cells provided the cDNA or gDNA that made up the material.

The source is a man aged 18 to 29 who had recovered from COVID-19. Sequencing was done on a sample of PBMCs or T cells enriched from blood (not recorded which). The chain links TRBV11-2 to TRBJ2-7, with a possible D match to TRBD1 (6 bases). The CDR3 DNA reads as TGTGCCAGCAGCTTGGAATTCGGACAGAACTACGAGCAGTACTTC. Its protein product is CASSLEFGQNYEQYF.